The 17 T cell receptor beta chains listed next were all sequenced from one sample in a study of identical twins. TCRdb re-analysed the 5' RACE reads in MiXCR, keeping a single row per CDR3 protein. The data show 450,000 to 650,000 distinct CDR3 sequences, approximately 16% seen once. These data were also reused for a study on yellow fever vaccine responses in identical twins.

The sequenced sample was CD4+ T cells sorted from blood. The receptor set was obtained from a woman in her late teens or twenties in good health.

The chain couples TRBV5-1 to TRBJ2-5; 8 nucleotides align to TRBD2. J lost 4 bases, V lost 4 bases, and 12 bases had no gene match. CDR3 length: 16 amino acids. Germline V CDR1 and CDR2: SGHRS, YFSETQ. CDR3 protein: CASSPKRERIRETQYF. In nucleotides, the CDR3 is TGCGCCAGCAGCCCCAAGCGGGAGAGGATCCGAGAGACCCAGTACTTC.

V and J are TRBV6-5 and TRBJ2-5; the D gene is possibly TRBD1 (6 bases). There are 16 residues in the CDR3. CDR1 and CDR2 from the germline V gene are MNHEY and SVGAGI. Trimming left V 4 bases short and J 2 bases short, with 17 bases between. CDR3 loop: CASSLSQGWRQETQYF. The CDR3, as DNA: TGTGCCAGCAGTTTATCCCAGGGGTGGCGGCAAGAGACCCAGTACTTC.

The chain joins TRBV7-2 to TRBJ2-2, with 10 bases that match TRBD2. Trimming took 0 bases from V and 0 from J; bases not matched to a gene: 7. CDR1 is SGHTA and CDR2 is FQGNSA in the germline V gene. The CDR3 is made up of 19 amino acids. The DNA for the CDR3 is TGTGCCAGCAGCTTAGCGCGAGCGGGAGGGACAGCGAACACCGGGGAGCTGTTTTTT. It translates to CASSLARAGGTANTGELFF.

This clonotype has a handful of counts. The V gene is TRBV20-1, the J gene TRBJ1-6; D gene uncertain. The CDR3 consists of 15 residues. Germline CDR1 DFQATT, CDR2 SNEGSKA (reference sequence). Trimming removed 3 bases from V and 7 bases from J, with 16 bases in between. CDR3 in DNA: TGCAGTGCTAGCCGAGGGAGCGGTATCAATTCACCCCTCCACTTT. This gives the protein CSASRGSGINSPLHF.

This clonotype was found a few times. The chain uses TRBV5-1 and TRBJ2-1, with D maybe TRBD1 (6 bases). V lost 3 bases and J 5 bases, leaving 9 bases between the germline ends. This CDR3 spans 13 amino acids. Germline lookup yields CDR1 SGHRS and CDR2 YFSETQ. The CDR3 here is CASSSGQNNEQFF. The CDR3 DNA sequence: TGCGCCAGCAGCTCGGGACAAAACAATGAGCAGTTCTTC.

This clonotype was seen more than once but under ten times. The rearrangement uses TRBV9 and TRBJ1-2; TRBD1 matches at 7 bases. Germline assignment: CDR1 SGDLS and CDR2 YYNGEE. The CDR3 is 15 amino acids. J was trimmed by 5 bases and V by 0 bases; bases with no gene match: 7. CDR3 protein: CASSVGGGGGYGYTF. CDR3 in DNA: TGTGCCAGCAGCGTAGGGGGAGGGGGCGGGTATGGCTACACCTTC.

This clonotype was picked up a small number of times. The rearrangement uses TRBV14 and TRBJ2-1; 9 nucleotides line up with TRBD2. The V gene end was trimmed by 1 base and the J gene end by 9 bases; junction bases not matched to a gene: 7. Per the germline V gene, CDR1 is SGHDN and CDR2 is FVKESK. The CDR3 loop spans 15 amino acids. CDR3 nucleotide sequence: TGTGCCAGCAGCCAAGGGCTAGCGGGAAGAGCTGAGCAGTTCTTC. Translation gives CASSQGLAGRAEQFF.

The chain uses TRBV29-1 and TRBJ2-5; 13 positions agree with TRBD2. The length of the CDR3 is 15 residues. V trimming: 4 bases; J trimming: 5 bases; junction bases outside the gene matches: 7. The germline V gene has CDR1 SQVTM and CDR2 ANQGSEA. In DNA form, the CDR3 reads TGCAGCGTTGGGGAACTAGCGGGGGGGCCGGAGACCCAGTACTTC. This codes for CSVGELAGGPETQYF.

The chain combines TRBV24-1 with TRBJ2-1; D possibly corresponds to TRBD1 (5 bases). The CDR3 runs to 14 residues. Germline V gene lookup returns CDR1 KGHDR and CDR2 SFDVKD. Trimming stripped 1 base from V and 9 bases from J, with 12 bases between. CDR3 DNA sequence: TGTGCCACCAGTGATTTAGCCGGGCAGGGTGAGCAGTTCTTC. It yields the protein CATSDLAGQGEQFF.

In its sample, this clonotype was seen a few times. Here the CDR3 reads CASSTLEGTYSNQPQHF. In DNA, the CDR3 is TGTGCCAGCAGTACACTGGAAGGGACTTATAGCAATCAGCCCCAGCATTTT. The chain employs TRBV6-1 and TRBJ1-5; possible D gene TRBD1, 5 bases. V was trimmed by 5 bases and J by 0 bases, leaving 17 bases between them. This CDR3 spans 17 amino acids. CDR1 is MNHNS, CDR2 SASEGT, per germline.

The chain couples TRBV3-1 to TRBJ1-2; D is undetermined. Germline V gene sequence: CDR1 LGHDT, CDR2 YNNKEL (reference sequence). The length of the CDR3 is 14 residues. Trimming cost V 3 bases and J 7 bases, with 15 bases left between them. The CDR3 loop reads CASSHRVGLGGYTF. The CDR3 DNA is TGTGCCAGCAGCCATCGGGTAGGACTAGGTGGCTACACCTTC.

This chain links TRBV7-9 with TRBJ2-1, with 9 bases identical to TRBD1. Germline CDR1 is SEHNR and CDR2 is FQNEAQ (reference sequence). Trimming removed 5 bases from V and 9 bases from J; junction bases left unmatched: 11. This CDR3 contains 15 residues. The CDR3 protein is CASSEDRGPDSEQFF. The CDR3 region has the DNA TGTGCCAGCAGCGAGGACAGGGGCCCTGATAGTGAGCAGTTCTTC.

This clonotype was seen a few times. V usage is TRBV7-8 and J usage is TRBJ2-1, with 8 bases fitting TRBD2. Germline loops: CDR1 SGHVS, CDR2 FQNEAQ. The J segment lost 6 bases and the V segment lost 0 bases, leaving 7 bases of the junction unmatched. This CDR3 contains 16 residues. The CDR3 is CASSLARAGVFNEQFF. The CDR3 coding sequence is TGTGCCAGCAGCTTAGCTAGAGCGGGAGTATTCAATGAGCAGTTCTTC.

This clonotype was observed at least ten times. The chain joins TRBV10-3 to TRBJ2-1, with D tentatively TRBD2 (6 bases). Between the trimmed V and J ends, which lost 11 bases and 6 bases, there was a span of 11 bases. This CDR3 is built from 11 residues. Germline-derived CDR1 and CDR2 are ENHRY and SYGVKD. This CDR3 reads CAVTRGNEQFF. Written as DNA, the CDR3 is TGTGCCGTGACTAGAGGCAATGAGCAGTTCTTC.

This clonotype was counted many times. The rearrangement uses TRBV24-1 and TRBJ2-1; tentatively, D is TRBD1 (6 bases). This CDR3 is built from 15 residues. Looked up from germline, CDR1 is KGHDR and CDR2 is SFDVKD. The V end was cut by 4 bases, the J end by 2 bases, with 11 bases between. CDR3 sequence (DNA): TGTGCCACCAGTGACAGGGGTGGGCCCTACAATGAGCAGTTCTTC. Protein: CATSDRGGPYNEQFF.

This chain joins TRBV11-2 and TRBJ2-7; D assignment may be TRBD1 or TRBD2 (5 bases each). Germline CDR1 is SGHAT and CDR2 is FQNNGV. The CDR3 spans 14 residues. Trimming removed 6 bases from V and 1 base from J, with 13 bases in between. For the CDR3, the DNA is TGTGCCAGCAGGGATGGGAGACAGTCCTACGAGCAGTACGTC. Protein sequence: CASRDGRQSYEQYV.

This clonotype has only a few counts. This sequence joins TRBV29-1 and TRBJ2-1; TRBD2 aligns across 15 bases. Unmatched junction bases numbered 6, after V lost 6 bases and J lost 9 bases. The CDR3 has 14 amino acids. Per germline, CDR1 SQVTM and CDR2 ANQGSEA. In DNA form, the CDR3 reads TGCAGCGTCCGGACTAGCGGGAGGGCCGGTGAGCAGTTCTTC. Its protein product is CSVRTSGRAGEQFF.